This TCR beta chain originates from a study of blood T cell repertoires in COVID-19 (dated by TCRdb to the early 2020s). With respect to the entire study: Samples covering the acute and convalescent phases of COVID-19 were provided by collaborators in the United States, Italy and Spain. The prospective study material was composed of cDNA or gDNA derived from T cells, B-cell-depleted T cells, or PBMCs. Deeply sampled blood TCRbeta repertoires from subjects exposed to, actively infected with, or recovered from COVID-19 were included in the dataset. The repertoires were made available in a free public database intended to serve as a resource for research on the immune response to SARS-CoV-2. The samples were drawn from the first 160 participants of the ongoing ImmuneRACE study and from about 1,200 subjects provided by 6 global collaborators. The sample metadata nearly always contained a de-identified subject ID, COVID-19 status, age in years and sex. Where HLA class I and class II types were available, the types were taken from metadata supplied by the sample provider, not from assay-based typing. Beyond this particular receptor, the publication reports: The amount of clinical and demographic metadata varied by source and participant and was provided uncurated.

TCRbeta CDR3 regions were amplified from genomic DNA by means of the immunoSEQ Assay, a bias-controlled multiplex PCR. The paper's data handling went like this. Nucleated cell counts per sample were estimated from amplification of reference gene primers within the assay. Sequence reads were collapsed and filtered to measure the absolute abundance of every unique TCRbeta CDR3 rearrangement. For each sample, productive Simpson clonality was calculated as the square root of Simpson's diversity index across productive rearrangements. TCRdb re-hosts the immuneACCESS table, in-frame sequences only. Its copies lack some clones; in the studies checked, an unresolved V gene accounts for under half of them, and the cause for the rest is not known. V and J calls and clone size come straight from that table; D and trimming were deduced from the DNA. This sample gives about 400,000 clones in total; 70% to 90% of them show up just once. 2% to 2.5% of the sample rests with the top ten.

Enrolling through a virtual design, the prospective study's participants ranged in age from roughly 18 to 95 years and lived across 20 to 30 United States geographic areas. In the prospective study, cohorts were assigned on the basis of participant-reported clinical history obtained from a screening survey and a study questionnaire. In the prospective study, mobile phlebotomists collected whole blood, serum and a nasopharyngeal or oropharyngeal swab from each participant. Additional blood draws and questionnaires over a 2-month period could optionally be provided by prospective study participants. Blood samples from the prospective study were shipped frozen or at room temperature prior to DNA extraction. This clone was counted between two and nine times. Its antigen is unknown. Base qualities are not at hand, and no much larger clone is one base apart. The junction shows trimming of 3 bases on V and 4 bases on J, and the gene matches do not reach 3 bases of it. The CDR3 numbers 13 residues from cysteine through phenylalanine. The read is trimmed to its CDR3 DNA, 39 bases read in frame from base 1. CDR1 SQVTM and CDR2 ANQGSEA are derived from the germline V gene.

This receptor was obtained from a middle-aged woman with acute COVID-19. The chain was built from TRBV29-1 and TRBJ1-2; TRBD1 matches 9 bases in the middle. The sequenced sample was PBMCs or T cells enriched from blood (not recorded which). CDR3 protein: CSVEGQGPYGYTF. In nucleotide form, the sequence is TGCAGCGTTGAGGGACAGGGTCCCTATGGCTACACCTTC.